The 26 T cell receptor beta chains below were found in one sample sequenced in a study of blood T cell repertoires in COVID-19. The data were produced by immunoSEQ multiplex PCR, yet TCRdb's version contains in-frame clones alone and is incomplete. The table has fewer than 300,000 clones, around four fifths seen once. The sequencing sample was made of peripheral blood. Receptors originate from a woman aged 70-85 years with active or convalescent COVID-19.

This chain joins TRBV12-3 or TRBV12-4 and TRBJ2-7, with D possibly TRBD1 on 5 matching bases. This CDR3 is 13 amino acids long. The V and J ends lost 5 bases and 0 bases respectively, with 8 bases between them. CDR3 residues: CASSRQSSYEQYF. For the CDR3, the DNA is TGTGCCAGCAGTCGACAGAGCTCCTACGAGCAGTACTTC.

The V gene is TRBV6-5, the J gene TRBJ2-1, with 12 bases fitting TRBD1. The V gene end was trimmed by 5 bases and the J gene end by 8 bases; junction bases not matched to a gene: 7. Germline CDR1 and CDR2: MNHEY and SVGAGI. CDR3 size: 15 residues. CDR3 sequence reads: CASSQPGQGADEQFF. The CDR3 coding sequence is TGTGCCAGCAGTCAACCGGGACAGGGGGCGGATGAGCAGTTCTTC.

The V and J genes are TRBV27 and TRBJ2-7; 8 positions match TRBD1. V dropped 5 bases and J dropped 4; count of bases not matched to a gene: 10. The CDR3 extends over 15 amino acids. The V gene's germline CDR1 is MNHEY and CDR2 SMNVEV (reference sequence). CDR3 loop: CASSPLRTGSYEQYF. In nucleotides, the CDR3 is TGTGCCAGCAGTCCTCTCCGGACAGGGAGTTACGAGCAGTACTTC.

The chain recombines TRBV18 with TRBJ2-2; D ambiguous. This CDR3 contains 16 residues. CDR1 and CDR2 (germline): KGHSH, LQKENI. Between the trimmed V and J ends, which lost 5 bases and 1 base, there was a span of 14 bases. The DNA for the CDR3 is TGTGCCAGCTCATCCGGGTCTCAAAAGAACACCGGGGAGCTGTTTTTT. Translating gives CASSSGSQKNTGELFF. Drawing the rest from reference TRBV18 and TRBJ2-2, the complete variable domain is NAGVMQNPRHLVRRRGQEARLRCSPMKGHSHVYWYRQLPEEGLKFMVYLQKENIIDESGMPKERFSAEFPKEGPSILRIQQVVRGDSAAYFCASSSGSQKNTGELFFGEGSRLTVL.

This CDR3 is CASNHDRLSEQYF. The DNA of the CDR3 is TGTGCCAGCAACCATGACAGGTTATCTGAGCAGTACTTC. This chain links TRBV6-5 with TRBJ2-7; a possible D gene is TRBD1 (6 bases). CDR1 MNHEY and CDR2 SVGAGI come from the germline V gene. The V end was cut by 7 bases, the J end by 7 bases, with 17 bases between. CDR3 length equals 13 residues.

The chain recombines TRBV7-2 with TRBJ2-7, with 9 positions matching TRBD2. The CDR3 totals 16 residues. Trimming cost V 1 base and J 2 bases; bases outside gene matches: 6. The V gene's germline CDR1 is SGHTA and CDR2 FQGNSA. The CDR3 coding sequence is TGTGCCAGCAGCTTAGTTGCTAGCGGGGCACCCTACGAGCAGTACTTC. As protein: CASSLVASGAPYEQYF.

The V and J genes are TRBV27 and TRBJ2-3; 7 nucleotides agree with TRBD2. The CDR3 extends over 15 amino acids. CDR1 is MNHEY, CDR2 SMNVEV, per germline (reference sequence). The trim removed 6 bases at V and 7 bases at J, leaving 13 bases unmatched. The CDR3 DNA reads TGTGCCAGCAGATCCAGCGGGGACCTCATTTATACGCAGTATTTT. Encoded protein: CASRSSGDLIYTQYF.

This sequence joins TRBV29-1 and TRBJ2-1; D call uncertain. Germline CDR1 and CDR2: SQVTM and ANQGSEA. CDR3 size: 14 residues. V lost 2 bases and J 0 bases, leaving 8 bases between the germline ends. CDR3 amino acids: CSVEPETSYNEQFF. As DNA, the CDR3 is TGCAGCGTTGAACCGGAGACCTCCTACAATGAGCAGTTCTTC.

This clone was observed a single time. The chain employs TRBV5-1 and TRBJ2-7, with 13 bases that match TRBD2. The CDR3 has 15 residues. Germline lookup yields CDR1 SGHRS and CDR2 YFSETQ. The J segment lost 4 bases and the V segment lost 3 bases, leaving 4 bases of the junction unmatched. This CDR3 is CASSSWTSGSYEQYF. DNA of the CDR3: TGCGCCAGCAGCTCGTGGACTAGCGGGAGTTACGAGCAGTACTTC.

The rearrangement uses TRBV5-1 and TRBJ2-6; D unresolved. The length of the CDR3 is 16 residues. The germline V gene encodes CDR1 SGHRS and CDR2 YFSETQ. The germline V and J ends were trimmed by 1 base and 1 base, with 9 bases remaining between them. CDR3: CASSLIQVSGANVLTF. The CDR3 nucleotides are TGCGCCAGCAGCTTGATCCAGGTTTCTGGGGCCAACGTCCTGACTTTC.

This rearrangement joins TRBV11-3 to TRBJ2-7; 7 positions agree with TRBD1. Unmatched junction bases numbered 0, after V lost 2 bases and J lost 2 bases. The CDR3 loop spans 13 amino acids. Germline loops: CDR1 SGHNT, CDR2 YENEEA. The CDR3 spells CASSLTGAYEQYF. The CDR3 DNA reads TGTGCCAGCAGCTTAACAGGGGCCTACGAGCAGTACTTC.

The chain employs TRBV5-8 and TRBJ1-1; D perhaps matches TRBD1 (5 bases). The CDR3 runs 15 residues. V was cut by 6 bases and J by 1 base, with 16 bases left in between. The V gene's germline CDR1 is SGHTS and CDR2 YDEGEE. CDR3 protein: CASTHGQGWNTEAFF. As DNA, the CDR3 is TGTGCCAGCACCCATGGCCAGGGTTGGAACACTGAAGCTTTCTTT.

CDR3 region: CAWSVGLAVETQYF. In DNA form, the CDR3 reads TGTGCCTGGAGTGTCGGACTAGCGGTAGAGACCCAGTACTTC. The J gene is TRBJ2-5, the V gene TRBV30, with 10 bases fitting TRBD2. CDR3 length: 14 residues. Per the germline V gene, CDR1 is GTSNPN and CDR2 is SVGIG (reference sequence). The V and J ends lost 0 bases and 4 bases, in that order; junction bases with no gene match: 2.

This chain uses TRBV5-5 with TRBJ2-2; TRBD2 matches 7 bases. Germline-derived CDR1 and CDR2 are SGHKS and YYEKEE (reference sequence). With 1 base clipped from V and 3 bases from J, the junction kept 3 bases outside the gene matches. The CDR3 is 15 amino acids. CDR3 residues: CASSLTSAYTGELFF. The DNA of the CDR3 is TGTGCCAGCAGCTTGACTAGCGCATACACCGGGGAGCTGTTTTTT.

This clone was picked up one time. The chain carries TRBV9 and TRBJ1-5; no clear D gene. This CDR3 has 15 amino acids. CDR1 and CDR2 (germline): SGDLS, YYNGEE. V dropped 0 bases and J dropped 4 bases, with 11 bases sitting between them. The CDR3 coding sequence is TGTGCCAGCAGCGTAGGGGTGACACGAAATCAGCCCCAGCATTTT. Translated, it gives CASSVGVTRNQPQHF.

The rearrangement links TRBV5-1 to TRBJ2-1, with 7 bases aligning to TRBD2. The germline V gene has CDR1 SGHRS and CDR2 YFSETQ. Trimming took 7 bases from V and 8 from J; bases not matched to a gene: 12. This CDR3 has 14 amino acids. Here the CDR3 DNA reads TGCGCCAGCGCCTTAGGGCTAGCGGCGGATGAGCAGTTCTTC. It codes for CASALGLAADEQFF. The full variable domain, rest sourced from reference TRBV5-1 and TRBJ2-1, is KAGVTQTPRYLIKTRGQQVTLSCSPISGHRSVSWYQQTPGQGLQFLFEYFSETQRNKGNFPGRFSGRQFSNSRSEMNVSTLELGDSALYLCASALGLAADEQFFGPGTRLTVL.

The gene calls are TRBV5-1 and TRBJ2-2, with 15 bases matching TRBD2. The ends lost 3 bases at V and 4 bases at J; junction bases unmatched: 4. The CDR3 has 17 amino acids. CDR1 is SGHRS, CDR2 YFSETQ, per germline. In DNA, the CDR3 is TGCGCCAGCAGCTGGGGACTAGCGGGAGGTGGCACCGGGGAGCTGTTTTTT. It translates to CASSWGLAGGGTGELFF.

This clone was seen a handful of times. This chain connects TRBV5-1 to TRBJ1-6, with 9 bases aligning to TRBD1. CDR1 and CDR2 from the germline V gene are SGHRS and YFSETQ. With 5 bases clipped from V and 6 bases from J, the junction kept 3 bases outside the gene matches. This CDR3 region has 14 residues. CDR3 bases: TGCGCCAGCAGGCAGGACAGGGGTAATTCACCCCTCCACTTT. Residues: CASRQDRGNSPLHF.

The chain links TRBV6-6 to TRBJ2-2, with 12 positions matching TRBD2. V shed 7 bases and J 1 base; nucleotides not matched to a gene: 4. The CDR3 runs 16 residues. Germline V gene lookup returns CDR1 MNHNY and CDR2 SVGAGI (reference sequence). CDR3 protein: CASISGLAGNTGELFF. DNA of the CDR3: TGTGCCAGCATTTCGGGACTAGCGGGGAACACCGGGGAGCTGTTTTTT.

This clone was detected only a few times. The genes are TRBV7-8 and TRBJ1-4, with D tentatively TRBD1 (5 bases). The germline gives CDR1 SGHVS, CDR2 FQNEAQ. The CDR3 runs 16 residues. V lost 6 bases, J lost 4 bases, and 18 bases lay in between. The CDR3 bases are TGTGCCAGCAGTGCCCTGGGAGGGAGGGGTAATGAAAAACTGTTTTTT. This sequence encodes CASSALGGRGNEKLFF.

This clone was seen more than once but under ten times. The V gene is TRBV6-5, the J gene TRBJ2-1, with D possibly TRBD1 on 5 matching bases. Germline CDR1 and CDR2: MNHEY and SVGAGI. This CDR3 region has 14 residues. The ends were cut back, 2 bases at V and 7 bases at J, with 12 bases in the middle. CDR3 bases: TGTGCCAGCAGTTACCAGGGCCGCCAAAATGAGCAGTTCTTC. Its protein product is CASSYQGRQNEQFF.

The chain links TRBV21-1 to TRBJ2-4; TRBD1 reflects the table's D call only, with no check against the DNA. TRBV21-1 is assigned pseudogene status. This CDR3 is built from 15 residues. The CDR3 sequence is CASTLNRGQGNIQYF. The CDR3 DNA sequence: TGTGCCAGCACATTAAACAGGGGGCAGGGAAACATTCAGTACTTC.

This clone was seen only once. The chain uses TRBV6-2 or TRBV6-3 and TRBJ2-7; D might be TRBD1 (8 bases). The length of the CDR3 is 16 residues. Germline loops: CDR1 MNHEY, CDR2 SVGEGT. Trimming shortened V by 2 bases and J by 2 bases, and 16 bases separated the two germline ends. CDR3 region: CASSYHQRDRPYEQYF. DNA for the CDR3: TGTGCCAGCAGTTACCATCAGCGGGACAGGCCCTACGAGCAGTACTTC.

This chain links TRBV14 with TRBJ1-1; possibly TRBD1 for D (5 bases). Trimming cost V 1 base and J 5 bases, with 11 bases left between them. The germline CDR1 and CDR2 sequences are SGHDN and FVKESK. This CDR3 spans 14 amino acids. As DNA, the CDR3 is TGTGCCAGCAGCCAAGCCCAGGGCGAGACTGAAGCTTTCTTT. Translating gives CASSQAQGETEAFF.

The chain combines TRBV6-5 with TRBJ1-1; 10 bases match TRBD1. Germline CDR1 reads MNHEY; CDR2 reads SVGAGI. V shed 10 bases and J 7 bases; nucleotides not matched to a gene: 9. There are 13 residues in the CDR3. The CDR3 sequence: CATPARTGGEAFF. CDR3 coding DNA: TGTGCCACCCCGGCAAGGACAGGGGGTGAAGCTTTCTTT.

The chain joins TRBV11-3 to TRBJ2-7; no clear D. Germline V lookup: CDR1 SGHNT, CDR2 YENEEA. V lost 3 bases, J lost 6 bases, and 12 bases lay in between. The CDR3 is 13 residues long. The CDR3 loop reads CASSFGLTGEQYF. The CDR3 coding sequence is TGTGCCAGCAGCTTCGGGTTGACGGGCGAGCAGTACTTC.